This record concerns one TCR beta chain sequence. Its antigen is still unknown. No qualities accompany the bases; no much larger clone lies one base away. These data are taken from a study of radiation and T cells in renal cell carcinoma (dated by TCRdb to the early 2020s). In terms of the full investigation: The samples were drawn from a clinical trial, where primary renal cell carcinomas were treated with 15 Gy of stereotactic body radiation therapy and then removed by nephrectomy 4 weeks afterward. A total of around 50 samples underwent TCR beta sequencing, made up of about 25 tumors and about 27 peripheral blood samples. In the 40 to 55 samples combined, some 4 million unique CDR3 nucleotide sequences were found, encoding about 3 million unique CDR3 amino acid sequences.

General conclusions and limits of the study: Because the trial had a single-armed design, the trial could not examine how radiation dose or scheduling affected the TCR repertoire. Because no pretreatment tumor biopsies were available, whether clonotypes were present in the tumor at baseline could not be determined. In blood, the top tumor clonotypes increased from baseline to 2 weeks after radiation and then shrank by 4 weeks, which suggests a temporary expansion of tumor-resident clones. Dynamics of the blood repertoire were not tracked past 4 weeks after treatment.

The immunoSEQ kit was used, according to the manufacturer's recommendations, to generate TCR beta libraries from genomic DNA. To prepare libraries, a first multiplex PCR with proprietary primers was run, followed by a second PCR that added unique barcodes, and a bead cleanup was done after each round. Each sample batch included a kit-provided positive control reaction and a negative control reaction. The final libraries were assessed on an Agilent 4200 TapeStation D1000 ScreenTape, pooled by volume, and quantified by qPCR. An Illumina NextSeq500 fitted with a MidOutput 150-cycle cartridge performed the sequencing, running 156 Read1 cycles and 15 Index1 cycles with the kit's custom primers. The pooled library was loaded at 0.8 to 1 pM, and about 20% PhiX control was spiked in. The authors processed their data as follows. Vendor-processed data were analyzed in R, and a clonotype was defined as all T cells sharing the same CDR3 nucleotide sequence. In the clone abundance analyses, frequencies in each sample were normalized to that sample's 10,000 most abundant clones. Before analysis, public T cell clones were removed, and these numbered fewer than six per sample on average. Tumor-enriched and baseline blood-enriched clonotypes were defined by at least a 32-fold difference in abundance between compartments. Clonotypes expanded or contracted between blood time points were identified with a beta-binomial differential abundance model. Tumor-blood repertoire similarity was measured with the Baroni-Urbani and Buser coefficient, and groups were compared using two-tailed Wilcoxon tests in R. TCRdb took this table from immuneACCESS and kept in-frame rearrangements with V and J called. Such tables lack part of the clones; where checked against another copy, unresolved V genes explain under half of the gap, and the rest is unexplained. The D gene and trimming were derived from the DNA, and the V and J assignments and clone size from that table. The sample has approximately 150,000 clones on record, around four fifths of them singletons. The ten largest make up under 30% of the sample.

Interpreted using the paper, the time point label stands for: baseline pretreatment blood. The treatment or condition label, as the study defines it: 15 Gy SBRT to primary tumor, nephrectomy 4 weeks later. To follow tumor-enriched clonotypes, serial peripheral blood was collected from radiation-treated patients at baseline and at 2 weeks and 4 weeks after SBRT. Every patient's renal cell carcinoma showed clear cell pathology. The QIAamp DNA Blood Mini Kit (Qiagen) was used to prepare genomic DNA for TCR sequencing. The analyses included just those samples that passed every quality control check. The source material was blood, sampled from a patient whose treatment included radiotherapy and nephrectomy. The TCR was taken from a woman between 50 and 59 years old with renal cell carcinoma.

CDR3 protein: CASSRRERTEAFF. The sequenced DNA: TGTGCCAGTAGTAGACGGGAGAGGACTGAAGCTTTCTTT. In this chain, TRBV19 is recombined with TRBJ1-1, with the D gene uncertain. The CDR3 has 13 amino acids, counting the end cysteine and phenylalanine. The retained sequence is limited to the CDR3, 39 bases, with the frame set at the first base. Looking up the germline V gene (reference sequence) yields CDR1 LNHDA and CDR2 SQIVND. At the junction V is shortened by 4 bases and J by 5 bases, with 11 bases in between.